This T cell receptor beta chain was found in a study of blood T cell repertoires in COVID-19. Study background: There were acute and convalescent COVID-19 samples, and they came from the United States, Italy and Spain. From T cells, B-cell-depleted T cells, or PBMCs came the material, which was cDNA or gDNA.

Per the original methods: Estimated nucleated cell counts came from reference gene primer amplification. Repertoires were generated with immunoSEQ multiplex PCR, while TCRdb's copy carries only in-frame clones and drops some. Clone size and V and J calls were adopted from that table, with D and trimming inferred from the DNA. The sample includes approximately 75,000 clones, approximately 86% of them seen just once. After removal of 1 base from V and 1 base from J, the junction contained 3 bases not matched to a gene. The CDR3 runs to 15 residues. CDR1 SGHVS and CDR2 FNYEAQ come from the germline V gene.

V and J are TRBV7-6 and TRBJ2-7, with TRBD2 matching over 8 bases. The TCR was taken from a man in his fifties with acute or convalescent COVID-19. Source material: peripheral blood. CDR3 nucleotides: TGTGCCAGCAGCTTAGGAGCGGGGGCATCCTACGAGCAGTACTTC. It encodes CASSLGAGASYEQYF.